This T cell receptor (beta chain) stems from a study of beta chain features in type 1 diabetes. Turning to this clone: Its antigen is as yet unknown.

Findings and caveats of the study: The study notes PCR might favor shorter templates equally in patients and controls. Type 1 diabetes patients showed a moderate but significant shortening of TCRB CDR3s in all four CD4+ subsets.

Expressed TCRB transcripts were sequenced after all isolated RNA was converted to cDNA. Read counts averaged roughly 3.7 million for samples of naive, central memory and regulatory T cells. The method was immunoSEQ multiplex PCR; TCRdb's version includes in-frame clones alone and lacks a portion of them. The repertoire holds more than 300,000 clones, with around an eighth as singletons. Stem cell-like memory, regulatory, central memory and naive CD4+ cells were sorted via CD45RO/CCR7/CD25/CD127/CD95/CD27. The receptor comes from a woman aged 18-29 years with type 1 diabetes. The specimen sequenced was naive CD4+ T cells from blood.

The CDR3 is CASSIGQYGYTF. CDR3 coding DNA: TGTGCCAGTAGTATAGGACAGTATGGCTACACCTTC. The rearrangement links TRBV19 to TRBJ1-2; D may be TRBD1 (5 bases). Germline loops: CDR1 LNHDA, CDR2 SQIVND (reference sequence). This CDR3 contains 12 residues. Trimming left V 1 base short and J 5 bases short, with 5 bases between.